Below are 11 T cell receptor beta chains sequenced from a single sample in a study of cytomegalovirus exposure and HLA in healthy donors (dated by TCRdb to about 2017). The library was produced with the immunoSEQ multiplex PCR assay. For the multiplex PCR, a mixture combining 60 forward primers for TCR Vbeta segments and 13 reverse primers for TCR Jbeta segments was used. TCRdb's version of the immuneACCESS table is confined to in-frame rearrangements and falls short of the full clone set. An unresolved V gene accounts for under half of the shortfall where checked; the remainder is of unknown origin. The sample includes about 140,000 clones, with 65% to 80% observed a single time. Of the sample, over 3% falls within the top ten clones. The specimen sequenced was PBMCs. The receptors come from a middle-aged man in good health and CMV-seronegative.

J is TRBJ2-7 and V is TRBV5-6; tentatively, D is TRBD1 (7 bases). CDR1 SGHDT and CDR2 YYEEEE come from the germline V gene. CDR3 length: 16 amino acids. Trimming removed 4 bases from V and 3 bases from J, with 20 bases in between. This CDR3 reads CASSPGVGQLIYEQYF. CDR3 bases: TGTGCCAGCAGCCCGGGGGTGGGACAGCTGATCTACGAGCAGTACTTC. Supplemented by reference TRBV5-6 and TRBJ2-7, the full variable domain reads DAGVTQSPTHLIKTRGQQVTLRCSPKSGHDTVSWYQQALGQGPQFIFQYYEEEERQRGNFPDRFSGHQFPNYSSELNVNALLLGDSALYLCASSPGVGQLIYEQYFGPGTRLTVT.

This clone was recorded only once. V gene TRBV7-2 combines with J gene TRBJ1-1; D call uncertain. This CDR3 spans 15 amino acids. Trimming pared 2 bases from V and 3 bases from J, leaving 13 bases between. From germline, CDR1 is SGHTA and CDR2 FQGNSA. The CDR3 is CASSLTRGKYTEAFF. CDR3 DNA sequence: TGTGCCAGCAGCTTAACCCGGGGAAAGTACACTGAAGCTTTCTTT.

This clone was observed a few times. This rearrangement joins TRBV13 to TRBJ1-4; D is unclear. CDR3 length: 14 amino acids. Germline values: CDR1 PRHDT, CDR2 FYEKMQ (reference sequence). Trimming stripped 2 bases from V and 5 bases from J, with 9 bases between. The CDR3 nucleotides read TGTGCCAGCAGCTTACTCGGGATCAATGAAAAACTGTTTTTT. Its translation: CASSLLGINEKLFF.

This chain joins TRBV7-9 and TRBJ2-3; D is possibly TRBD2 (6 bases). CDR1 and CDR2 from the germline V gene are SEHNR and FQNEAQ (reference sequence). Trimming shortened V by 5 bases and J by 10 bases, and 16 bases separated the two germline ends. CDR3 length: 13 amino acids. DNA of the CDR3: TGTGCCAGCAGCCCGCGGGGCCCTGATGCGCAGTATTTT. Amino acids: CASSPRGPDAQYF. The whole variable domain, remainder taken from reference TRBV7-9 and TRBJ2-3, is DTGVSQNPRHKITKRGQNVTFRCDPISEHNRLYWYRQTLGQGPEFLTYFQNEAQLEKSRLLSDRFSAERPKGSFSTLEIQRTEQGDSAMYLCASSPRGPDAQYFGPGTRLTVL.

V usage is TRBV29-1 and J usage is TRBJ2-1; 8 positions match TRBD1. The length of the CDR3 is 15 residues. Germline V CDR1 and CDR2: SQVTM, ANQGSEA. J was trimmed by 8 bases and V by 5 bases; bases with no gene match: 14. The CDR3 is CSVSGHRGFSDEQFF. The DNA of the CDR3 is TGCAGCGTTTCCGGACACAGGGGGTTCAGCGATGAGCAGTTCTTC.

This clone showed up just a few times. J is TRBJ2-2 and V is TRBV5-4; no definite D call. V was cut by 3 bases and J by 3 bases, with 6 bases left in between. This CDR3 has 13 amino acids. CDR1 is SGHNT and CDR2 is YYREEE in the germline V gene (reference sequence). CDR3 amino acids: CASSSQDTGELFF. The CDR3 nucleotides read TGTGCCAGCAGCTCCCAGGACACCGGGGAGCTGTTTTTT.

The V and J genes are TRBV2 and TRBJ2-6, with D maybe TRBD2 (5 bases). CDR1 is SNHLY, CDR2 FYNNEI, per germline. This CDR3 region has 16 residues. The CDR3 region has the DNA TGTGTCCCGGGCAGCGGCCCGTTCTCTGGGGCCAACGTCCTGACTTTC. It encodes CVPGSGPFSGANVLTF.

CDR3 DNA sequence: TGTGCCAGTAGTCTATCCGGCTATGGCTACACCTTC. Translation gives CASSLSGYGYTF. J is TRBJ1-2 and V is TRBV19, with D unresolved. Germline V gene lookup returns CDR1 LNHDA and CDR2 SQIVND (reference sequence). Trimming removed 5 bases at V and 4 bases at J, with 8 bases between. The length of the CDR3 is 12 residues.

The gene calls are TRBV18 and TRBJ2-7; 14 bases fit TRBD2. This CDR3 region has 18 residues. The V and J ends lost 5 bases and 3 bases, in that order; junction bases with no gene match: 12. Germline loops: CDR1 KGHSH, CDR2 LQKENI. This CDR3 reads CASSSLSRGLAGDYEQYF. The CDR3 DNA reads TGTGCCAGCTCATCCTTATCGAGGGGACTAGCGGGAGACTACGAGCAGTACTTC.

The genes are TRBV7-9 and TRBJ1-2; 8 positions agree with TRBD1. The CDR3 totals 13 residues. After removal of 5 bases from V and 8 bases from J, the junction contained 7 bases not matched to a gene. From germline, CDR1 is SEHNR and CDR2 FQNEAQ (reference sequence). The CDR3 DNA follows: TGTGCCAGCAGCCGAGGACAGGGAAACGGCTACACCTTC. Amino acids: CASSRGQGNGYTF.

This clone appeared a single time. This chain joins TRBV10-3 and TRBJ2-7; D possibly corresponds to TRBD1 (6 bases). Germline V CDR1 and CDR2: ENHRY, SYGVKD. Trimming pared 6 bases from V and 4 bases from J, leaving 16 bases between. The CDR3 totals 14 residues. The CDR3 here is CAISAEQGRYEQYF. The DNA of the CDR3 is TGTGCCATCAGCGCAGAACAGGGTCGGTACGAGCAGTACTTC.